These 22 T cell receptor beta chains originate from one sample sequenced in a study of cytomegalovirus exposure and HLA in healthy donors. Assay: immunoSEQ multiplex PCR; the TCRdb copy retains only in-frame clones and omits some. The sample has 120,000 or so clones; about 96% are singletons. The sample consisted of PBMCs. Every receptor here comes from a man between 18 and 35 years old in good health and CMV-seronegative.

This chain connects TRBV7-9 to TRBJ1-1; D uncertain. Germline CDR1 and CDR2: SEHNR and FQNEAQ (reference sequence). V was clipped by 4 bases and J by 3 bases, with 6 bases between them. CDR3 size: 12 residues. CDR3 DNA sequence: TGTGCCAGCAGCTGGAGGGACACTGAAGCTTTCTTT. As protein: CASSWRDTEAFF.

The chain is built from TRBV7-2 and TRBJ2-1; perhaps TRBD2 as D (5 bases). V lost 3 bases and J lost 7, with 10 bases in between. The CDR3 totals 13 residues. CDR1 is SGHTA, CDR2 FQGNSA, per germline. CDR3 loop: CASSFGERNEQFF. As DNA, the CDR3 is TGTGCCAGCAGCTTTGGGGAGAGGAATGAGCAGTTCTTC. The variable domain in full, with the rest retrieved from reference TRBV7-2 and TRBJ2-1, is GAGVSQSPSNKVTEKGKDVELRCDPISGHTALYWYRQSLGQGLEFLIYFQGNSAPDKSGLPSDRFSAERTGGSVSTLTIQRTQQEDSAVYLCASSFGERNEQFFGPGTRLTVL.

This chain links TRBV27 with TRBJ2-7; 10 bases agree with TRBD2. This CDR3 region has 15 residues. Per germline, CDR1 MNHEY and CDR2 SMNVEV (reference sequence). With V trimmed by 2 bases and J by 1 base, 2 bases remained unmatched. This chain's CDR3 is CASSLKGLASYEQYF. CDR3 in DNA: TGTGCCAGCAGTTTAAAGGGACTAGCGTCCTACGAGCAGTACTTC.

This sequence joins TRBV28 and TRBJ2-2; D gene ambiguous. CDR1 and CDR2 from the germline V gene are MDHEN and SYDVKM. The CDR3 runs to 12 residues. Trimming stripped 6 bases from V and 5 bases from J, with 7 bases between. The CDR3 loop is CASRTQTGELFF. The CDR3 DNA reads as TGTGCCAGCAGGACTCAAACCGGGGAGCTGTTTTTT.

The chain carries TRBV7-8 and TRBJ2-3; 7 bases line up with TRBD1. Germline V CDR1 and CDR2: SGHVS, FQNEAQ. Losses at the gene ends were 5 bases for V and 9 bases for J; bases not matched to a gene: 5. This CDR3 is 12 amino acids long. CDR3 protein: CASSPTGETQYF. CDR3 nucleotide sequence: TGTGCCAGCAGCCCTACAGGGGAGACGCAGTATTTT.

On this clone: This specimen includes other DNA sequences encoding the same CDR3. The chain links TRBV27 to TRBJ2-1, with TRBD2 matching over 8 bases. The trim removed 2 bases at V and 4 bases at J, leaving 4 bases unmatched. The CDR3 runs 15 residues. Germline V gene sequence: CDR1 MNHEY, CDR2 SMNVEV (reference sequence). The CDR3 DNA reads TGTGCCAGCAGTTTAGGGGCGGGAGGATACAATGAGCAGTTCTTC. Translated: CASSLGAGGYNEQFF.

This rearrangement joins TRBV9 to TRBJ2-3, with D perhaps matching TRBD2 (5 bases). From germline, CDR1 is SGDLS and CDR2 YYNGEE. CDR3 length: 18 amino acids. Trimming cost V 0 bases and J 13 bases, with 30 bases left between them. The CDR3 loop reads CASSVVSIGQRRSKCEYF. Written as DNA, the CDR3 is TGTGCCAGCAGCGTAGTTAGCATAGGGCAGCGGCGATCGAAATGCGAGTATTTT.

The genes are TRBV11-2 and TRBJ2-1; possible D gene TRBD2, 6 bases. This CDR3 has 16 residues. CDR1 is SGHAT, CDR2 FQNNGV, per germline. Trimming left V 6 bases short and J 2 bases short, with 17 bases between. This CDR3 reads CASSFQRLGAYNEQFF. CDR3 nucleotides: TGTGCCAGCAGTTTTCAGAGACTAGGAGCCTACAATGAGCAGTTCTTC. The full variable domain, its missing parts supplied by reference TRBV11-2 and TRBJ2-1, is EAGVAQSPRYKIIEKRQSVAFWCNPISGHATLYWYQQILGQGPKLLIQFQNNGVVDDSQLPKDRFSAERLKGVDSTLKIQPAKLEDSAVYLCASSFQRLGAYNEQFFGPGTRLTVL.

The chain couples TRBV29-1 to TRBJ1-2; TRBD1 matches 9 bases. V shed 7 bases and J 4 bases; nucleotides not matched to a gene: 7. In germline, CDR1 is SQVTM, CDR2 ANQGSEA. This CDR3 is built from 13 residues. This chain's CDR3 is CSGRTGDGYGYTF. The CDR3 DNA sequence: TGCAGCGGGCGGACAGGGGACGGCTATGGCTACACCTTC. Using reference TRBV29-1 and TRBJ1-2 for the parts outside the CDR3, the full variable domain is SAVISQKPSRDICQRGTSLTIQCQVDSQVTMMFWYRQQPGQSLTLIATANQGSEATYESGFVIDKFPISRPNLTFSTLTVSNMSPEDSSIYLCSGRTGDGYGYTFGSGTRLTVV.

The CDR3 coding sequence is TGTGCCAGCATGGCAGGCAACTATGGCTACACCTTC. It encodes CASMAGNYGYTF. V usage is TRBV6-5 and J usage is TRBJ1-2; D not certain. This CDR3 spans 12 amino acids. The V gene lost 7 bases and the J gene lost 2 bases, with 8 bases spanning the gap. Looked up from germline, CDR1 is MNHEY and CDR2 is SVGAGI.

As DNA, the CDR3 is TGTGCCAGCAGTTTAGGGGCTACCCTGAGGAGCGAGCAGTACTTC. Encoded protein: CASSLGATLRSEQYF. This chain connects TRBV28 to TRBJ2-7, with D maybe TRBD1 (5 bases). V was clipped by 2 bases and J by 6 bases, with 17 bases between them. The CDR3 is 15 amino acids. The germline gives CDR1 MDHEN, CDR2 SYDVKM. Together with reference TRBV28 and TRBJ2-7, the CDR3 gives the full variable domain: DVKVTQSSRYLVKRTGEKVFLECVQDMDHENMFWYRQDPGLGLRLIYFSYDVKMKEKGDIPEGYSVSREKKERFSLILESASTNQTSMYLCASSLGATLRSEQYFGPGTRLTVT.

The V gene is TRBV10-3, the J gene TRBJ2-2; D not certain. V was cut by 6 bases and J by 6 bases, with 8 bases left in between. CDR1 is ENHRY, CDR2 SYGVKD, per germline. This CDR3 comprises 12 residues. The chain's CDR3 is CAIRNSPGELFF. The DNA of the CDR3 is TGTGCCATCAGGAACAGTCCCGGGGAGCTGTTTTTT.

CDR3 residues: CASRELRGGRAKNIQYF. CDR3 coding DNA: TGTGCCAGCAGGGAACTAAGGGGCGGGAGGGCCAAAAACATTCAGTACTTC. This chain links TRBV13 with TRBJ2-4, with 8 bases aligning to TRBD2. After removal of 6 bases from V and 1 base from J, the junction contained 11 bases not matched to a gene. The CDR3 is made up of 17 amino acids. Germline values: CDR1 PRHDT, CDR2 FYEKMQ (reference sequence).

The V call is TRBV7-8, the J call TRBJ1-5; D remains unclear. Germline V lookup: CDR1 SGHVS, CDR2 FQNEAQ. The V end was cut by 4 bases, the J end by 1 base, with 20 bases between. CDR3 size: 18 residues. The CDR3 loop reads CASSSFSRGLGSNQPQHF. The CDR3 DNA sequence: TGTGCCAGCAGCTCATTCTCCCGCGGGCTGGGGAGCAATCAGCCCCAGCATTTT.

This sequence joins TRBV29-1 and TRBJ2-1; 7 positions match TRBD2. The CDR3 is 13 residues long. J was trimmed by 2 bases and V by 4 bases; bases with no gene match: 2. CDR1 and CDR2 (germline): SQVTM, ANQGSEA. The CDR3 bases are TGCAGCGTTGGGGAGGGTACCTACAATGAGCAGTTCTTC. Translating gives CSVGEGTYNEQFF.

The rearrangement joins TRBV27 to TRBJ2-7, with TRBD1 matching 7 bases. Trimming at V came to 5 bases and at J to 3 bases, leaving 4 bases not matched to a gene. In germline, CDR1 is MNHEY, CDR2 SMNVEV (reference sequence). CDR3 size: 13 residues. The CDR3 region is CASSRQGFYEQYF. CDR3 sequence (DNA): TGTGCCAGCAGTCGACAGGGTTTCTACGAGCAGTACTTC.

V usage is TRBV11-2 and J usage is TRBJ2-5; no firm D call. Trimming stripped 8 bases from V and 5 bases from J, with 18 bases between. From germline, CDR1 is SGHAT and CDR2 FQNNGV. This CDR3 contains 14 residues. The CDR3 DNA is TGTGCCAGCGGCGGCCCTCCGTTAACGGAGACCCAGTACTTC. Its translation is CASGGPPLTETQYF.

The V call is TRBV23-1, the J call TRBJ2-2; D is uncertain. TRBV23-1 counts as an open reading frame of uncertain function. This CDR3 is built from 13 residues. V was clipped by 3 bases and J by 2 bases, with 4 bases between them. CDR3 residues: CASSQRNTGELFF. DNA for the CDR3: TGCGCCAGCAGTCAGAGAAACACCGGGGAGCTGTTTTTT.

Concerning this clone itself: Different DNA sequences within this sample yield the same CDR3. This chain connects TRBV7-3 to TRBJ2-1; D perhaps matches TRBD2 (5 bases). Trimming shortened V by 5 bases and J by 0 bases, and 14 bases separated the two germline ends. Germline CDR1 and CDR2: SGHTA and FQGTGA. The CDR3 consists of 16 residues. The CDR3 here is CASSLLSGSSYNEQFF. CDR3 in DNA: TGTGCCAGCAGCCTCCTAAGCGGAAGCTCCTACAATGAGCAGTTCTTC.

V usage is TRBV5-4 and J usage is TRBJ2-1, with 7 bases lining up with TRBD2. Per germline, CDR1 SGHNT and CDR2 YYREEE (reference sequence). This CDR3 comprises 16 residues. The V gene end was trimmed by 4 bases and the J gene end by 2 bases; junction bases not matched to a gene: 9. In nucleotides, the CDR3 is TGTGCCAGCAGCCCGGGATCCGGGACTACCTACAATGAGCAGTTCTTC. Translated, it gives CASSPGSGTTYNEQFF.

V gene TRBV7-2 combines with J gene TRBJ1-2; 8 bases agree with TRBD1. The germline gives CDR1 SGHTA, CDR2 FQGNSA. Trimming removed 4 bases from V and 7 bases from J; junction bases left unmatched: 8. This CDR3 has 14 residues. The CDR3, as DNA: TGTGCCAGCAGCTGGGGAGGGACAGGCGGTGGCTACACCTTC. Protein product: CASSWGGTGGGYTF.

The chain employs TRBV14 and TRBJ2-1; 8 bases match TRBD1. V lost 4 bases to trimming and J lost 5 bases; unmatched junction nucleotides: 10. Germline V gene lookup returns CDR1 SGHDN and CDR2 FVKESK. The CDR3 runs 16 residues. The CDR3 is CASSLLVGQANNEQFF. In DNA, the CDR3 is TGTGCCAGCAGCCTATTAGTGGGACAGGCGAACAATGAGCAGTTCTTC.